This TCR beta chain is drawn from a study of blood T cell repertoires in COVID-19 (dated by TCRdb to 2018 to 2021). With respect to the entire study: The collaborator samples originated in the United States, Italy and Spain and spanned the acute and convalescent phases of COVID-19. The material from the prospective study consisted of cDNA or gDNA derived from T cells, B-cell-depleted T cells, or PBMCs. Subjects who had been exposed to COVID-19, were actively infected with it, or had recovered from it provided the deeply sampled blood TCRbeta repertoires that made up the dataset. The repertoires were released in a freely available public database meant as a resource for research on the immune response to SARS-CoV-2. Samples were obtained from the ongoing ImmuneRACE study (first 160 participants) and from roughly 1,300 subjects provided by 6 global collaborators. Sample metadata almost always included a de-identified subject ID, COVID-19 status, age in years and sex. Where available, HLA class I and class II types were taken from metadata supplied by the sample provider and were not determined by assay-based typing.

The immunoSEQ Assay, a bias-controlled multiplex PCR, was used to amplify TCRbeta CDR3 regions from genomic DNA. Concerning the study's data processing: The number of nucleated cells in each sample was estimated from the amplification of reference gene primers within the assay. To quantify the absolute abundance of each unique TCRbeta CDR3 rearrangement, sequence reads were collapsed and filtered. Productive Simpson clonality was computed per sample as the square root of Simpson's diversity index over productive rearrangements. Sourced from immuneACCESS, this table was stored by TCRdb with only in-frame sequences that have V and J called. A share of the clones is absent; for the studies checked, an unresolved V gene accounts for under half, and the remainder has no known explanation. From that table come the V and J calls and clone size; the DNA was used to work out D and trimming. Across this sample there are about 150,000 clones, with about four fifths seen only once. The ten top clones hold about 29% of the sample.

Comment on this clone: It lacks a known antigen. Qualities for individual bases were not recorded, and no much larger clone is one base off.

What the authors observed across the whole study: Clinical and demographic metadata were provided uncurated, with the amount varying by source and participant.

Collaborating institutions collected whole blood in K2EDTA tubes following their own protocols. Collaborator samples were shipped for TCRbeta analysis as frozen whole blood, isolated PBMCs, or DNA extracted from either sample type. The CDR3 measures 16 amino acids from cysteine to phenylalanine. Kept here is only the CDR3 DNA, which spans 48 bases and is read in frame from base 1. Looking up the germline V gene (reference sequence) yields CDR1 LNHDA and CDR2 SQIVND. V and J are truncated by 3 bases and 8 bases respectively, leaving an intervening sequence of 20 bases. The material sequenced was peripheral blood. The rearrangement joined TRBV19 to TRBJ2-1; D gene: possibly TRBD2, on 5 matching bases. This TCR was sampled from a woman aged 55-69 years with acute or convalescent COVID-19. The CDR3 sequence is CASSISAASPIYEQFF. The bases are TGTGCCAGTAGTATTTCGGCAGCTAGCCCCATCTATGAGCAGTTCTTC.